This T cell receptor (beta chain) was sequenced for a study of T cells after yellow fever vaccination. For TCR, cDNA came from 5'RACE template switching, which added a universal primer site and UMIs. TCRdb independently ran MiXCR on the 5' RACE reads; one entry per CDR3 protein. This sample carries 300,000 to 400,000 distinct CDR3 sequences, approximately 12% of them seen once, and the ten largest clones take roughly 3.1%. V shed 3 bases and J shed 4 bases, with 10 bases lying between them. This CDR3 is 14 amino acids long. Germline CDR1 is SGHNT and CDR2 is YYREEE (reference sequence). This clonotype was recorded a few times.

The genes are TRBV5-4 and TRBJ2-2, with D unresolved. The specimen comprised CD4+ T cells sorted from PBMCs, sampled 15 days after the yellow fever booster vaccination. The source of this sequence is a man between 18 and 29 years old who received the YFV17D yellow fever vaccine. The CDR3 coding sequence is TGTGCCAGCAGCTACGACCGACGCACCGGGGAGCTGTTTTTT. It encodes CASSYDRRTGELFF.